What follows are 6 T cell receptor beta chains derived from one specimen sequenced in a study of CD8+CD57+ T cells in acquired aplastic anemia. TCR beta VDJ and CDR3 were profiled, and genomic DNA was the template. TCRdb re-called the reads with MiXCR, one entry per CDR3 protein. The sample shows tens of thousands of distinct CDR3 sequences, over 60% of them seen only once. The specimen was sorted CD4+, CD8+, or CD8+CD57+ T cells (not recorded which) from PBMCs. The receptor source for this set is a human donor in good health, serving as a control.

V is TRBV11-1 and J is TRBJ2-3; D perhaps matches TRBD1 (6 bases). The V and J ends lost 5 bases and 0 bases respectively, with 12 bases between them. This CDR3 is 15 amino acids long. Germline V gene sequence: CDR1 SGHAT, CDR2 FQDESV (reference sequence). CDR3 DNA sequence: TGTGCCAGCAGCCAACCGACAGGAAGCACAGATACGCAGTATTTT. It codes for CASSQPTGSTDTQYF.

Only one count was recorded for this clonotype. The chain has TRBV19 and TRBJ2-1; 11 bases align to TRBD2. Germline lookup yields CDR1 LNHDA and CDR2 SQIVND (reference sequence). Trimming cost V 5 bases and J 8 bases; bases outside gene matches: 8. CDR3 length: 15 residues. The CDR3 is CASSLLAGGGDEQFF. In nucleotides, the CDR3 is TGTGCCAGTAGTCTCCTAGCGGGAGGTGGCGATGAGCAGTTCTTC.

This clonotype was detected only a few times. Compared with germline, one end of the junction differs, possibly owing to a read error. This chain uses TRBV29-1 with TRBJ2-5, with TRBD2 identical over 8 bases. CDR1 and CDR2 (germline): SQVTM, ANQGSEA. CDR3 size: 12 residues. CDR3: CSVVASGPVRHF. The CDR3 DNA reads as TGCAGCGTTGTGGCTAGCGGGCCGGTAAGACACTTC.

This chain uses TRBV6-5 with TRBJ2-7; D perhaps matches TRBD2 (6 bases). Germline V gives CDR1 MNHEY, CDR2 SVGAGI. V lost 3 bases, J lost 2 bases, and 14 bases lay in between. This CDR3 comprises 15 residues. This chain's CDR3 is CASSYTGELPYEQYF. In DNA form, the CDR3 reads TGTGCCAGCAGTTATACGGGGGAACTCCCCTACGAGCAGTACTTC.

The chain uses TRBV2 and TRBJ1-2, with D unclear. This CDR3 spans 14 amino acids. Trimming left V 7 bases short and J 4 bases short, with 16 bases between. Germline V gene sequence: CDR1 SNHLY, CDR2 FYNNEI. The CDR3 reads CASNLGIESYGYTF. The CDR3 DNA is TGTGCCAGCAATTTGGGAATCGAGAGCTATGGCTACACCTTC.

The CDR3 bases are TGTGCCAGCAGCCAAAGCGGCGGGGGGGCTGACACCGGGGAGCTGTTTTTT. Encoded protein: CASSQSGGGADTGELFF. J is TRBJ2-2 and V is TRBV6-1; 9 positions match TRBD2. V shed 6 bases, J shed 3 bases, and the junction held 11 bases outside the gene matches. CDR1 and CDR2 (germline): MNHNS, SASEGT. The CDR3 totals 17 residues.